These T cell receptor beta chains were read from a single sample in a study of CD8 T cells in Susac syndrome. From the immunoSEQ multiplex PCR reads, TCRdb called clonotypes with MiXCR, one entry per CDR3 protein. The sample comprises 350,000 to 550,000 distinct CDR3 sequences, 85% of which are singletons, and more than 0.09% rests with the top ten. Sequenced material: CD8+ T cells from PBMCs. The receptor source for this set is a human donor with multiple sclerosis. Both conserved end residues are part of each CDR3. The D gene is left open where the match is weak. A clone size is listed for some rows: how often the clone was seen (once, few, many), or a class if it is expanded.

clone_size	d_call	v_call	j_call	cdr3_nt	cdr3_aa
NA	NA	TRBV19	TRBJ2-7	TGTGCCAGTAGTCGGCCGACAGCGTCCAAGTACGAGCAGTACTTC	CASSRPTASKYEQYF
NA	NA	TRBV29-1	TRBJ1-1	TGCAGCGCTCCAGTTAGTCAGGGCACTGAAGCTTTCTTT	CSAPVSQGTEAFF
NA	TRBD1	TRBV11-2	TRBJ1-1	TGTGCCAGCAGCTTAGGGGGGTGGGACAGTCAAGCGAACACTGAAGCTTTCTTT	CASSLGGWDSQANTEAFF
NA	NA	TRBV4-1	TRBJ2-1	TGCGCCAGCAGCCAACCCTCAGGGATTGGGTCACTGAATGAGCAGTTCTTC	CASSQPSGIGSLNEQFF
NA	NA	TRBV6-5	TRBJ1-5	TGTGCCAGCAGTTATCAGCCGTTCAATCAGCCCCAGCATTTT	CASSYQPFNQPQHF
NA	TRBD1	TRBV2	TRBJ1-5	TGTGCCAGCAGTGACGAGGGGGCTGCAAATCAGCCCCAGCATTTT	CASSDEGAANQPQHF
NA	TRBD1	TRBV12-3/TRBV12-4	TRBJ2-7	TGTGCCAGCGGTAGGACAGGGGCAGGGGGCCCCTGGGAGCAGTACTTC	CASGRTGAGGPWEQYF
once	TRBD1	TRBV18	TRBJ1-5	TGTGCCAGCTCACTGACAGGGGTGAGTGGCAATCAGCCCCAGCATTTT	CASSLTGVSGNQPQHF
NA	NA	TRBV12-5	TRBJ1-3	TGTGCTAGTGGTGCCGACGGAGGCTCTGGAAACACCATATATTTT	CASGADGGSGNTIYF
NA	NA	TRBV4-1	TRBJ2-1	TGCGCCAGCAGCCAATTCCTAAATGAGCAGTTCTTC	CASSQFLNEQFF
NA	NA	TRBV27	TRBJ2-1	TGTGCCAGCAGTTCGGCCAAGGGCGAGCAGTTCTTC	CASSSAKGEQFF
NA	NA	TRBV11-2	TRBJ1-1	TGTGCCAGCAGCTTCCTCGAATTGAACACTGAAGCTTTCTTT	CASSFLELNTEAFF
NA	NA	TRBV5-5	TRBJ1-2	TGTGCCAGCAGCCCGGCGGCGGGGACGGAATCTAACTATGGCTACACCTTC	CASSPAAGTESNYGYTF
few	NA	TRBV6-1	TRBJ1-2	TGTGCCAGCAGTCTTGGAGGGGGGGATGGCTACACCTTC	CASSLGGGDGYTF
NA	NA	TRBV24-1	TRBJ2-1	TGTGCCACCAGTGAGAGTTCTCAGGGCGATGAGCAGTTCTTC	CATSESSQGDEQFF
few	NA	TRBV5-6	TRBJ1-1	TGTGCCAGCAGCCCGGGGAGGGGCCCCACTGAAGCTTTCTTT	CASSPGRGPTEAFF
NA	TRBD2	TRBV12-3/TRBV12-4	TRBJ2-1	TGTGCCAGCAGTTTTGGCGGGGGTTACAATGAGCAGTTCTTC	CASSFGGGYNEQFF
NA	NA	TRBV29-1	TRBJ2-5	TGCAGCGTTCCAAGGACAGATTTGGCCCAGTACTTC	CSVPRTDLAQYF
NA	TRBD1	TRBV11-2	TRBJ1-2	TGTGCCAGCACAAAAACAACAGGGGGAGCCTCTGGCTACACCTTC	CASTKTTGGASGYTF
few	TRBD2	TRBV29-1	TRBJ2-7	TGCAGCGGCACCCCGGGGCGGGAGGGTGACGAGCAGTACTTC	CSGTPGREGDEQYF
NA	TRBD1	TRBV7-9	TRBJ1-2	TGTGCCAGCAGTTGGGACAGGGAGGTCGGCAACTATGGCTACACCTTC	CASSWDREVGNYGYTF
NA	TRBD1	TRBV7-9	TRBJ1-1	TGTGCCAGCAGCTCACAGGGGGCTGATTCTGAAGCTTTCTTT	CASSSQGADSEAFF
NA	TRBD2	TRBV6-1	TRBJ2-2	TGTGCCAGCAGTCCCTCCTTGGGTCGGGAGGTCGGGGAGCTGTTTTTT	CASSPSLGREVGELFF
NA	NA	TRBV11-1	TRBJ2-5	TGTGCCAGCAGCTTAGCTGGCGGAAAAGAGACCCAGTACTTC	CASSLAGGKETQYF
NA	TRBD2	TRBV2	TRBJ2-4	TGTGCCAGCAGTGAACTAGCGGGGGCGGGAGACATTCAGTACTTC	CASSELAGAGDIQYF
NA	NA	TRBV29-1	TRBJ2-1	TGCAGCGGTAAAACGGGACCCCTGAGCTCCTACAATGAGCAGTTCTTC	CSGKTGPLSSYNEQFF
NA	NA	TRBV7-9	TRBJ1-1	TGTGCCAGCAGGACCTACCAAACCCCTGAAGCTTTCTTT	CASRTYQTPEAFF
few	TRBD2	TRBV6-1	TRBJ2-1	TGTGCCAGCACCCCGGGGGGCTCCTACAATGAGCAGTTCTTC	CASTPGGSYNEQFF
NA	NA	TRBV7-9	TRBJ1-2	TGTGCCAGCAGCCTCTCGACAGTTTTTGGTGGCTACACCTTC	CASSLSTVFGGYTF
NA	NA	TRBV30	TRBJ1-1	TGTGCCTGGAATCAGGGGTCGGGAGGCACTGAAGCTTTCTTT	CAWNQGSGGTEAFF
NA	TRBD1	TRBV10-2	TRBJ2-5	TGCGCCAGCAGTGGCTGGGGACAGGGCCAAGAGACCCAGTACTTC	CASSGWGQGQETQYF
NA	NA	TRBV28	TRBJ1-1	TGTGCCAGCAGACATGATAAAATTTCAGAAGACACTGAAGCTTTCTTT	CASRHDKISEDTEAFF
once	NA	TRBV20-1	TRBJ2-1	TGCAGTGCTAGGTCGGCGGAGACCTACAATGAGCAGTTCTTC	CSARSAETYNEQFF
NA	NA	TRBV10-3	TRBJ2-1	TGTGCCATCAGTGGATTCTCCCCGTCGTCCTCCTACAATGAGCAGTTCTTC	CAISGFSPSSSYNEQFF
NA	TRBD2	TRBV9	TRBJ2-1	TGTGCCAGCAGCGTGGGGACTAGCGGATACTACAATGAGCAGTTCTTC	CASSVGTSGYYNEQFF
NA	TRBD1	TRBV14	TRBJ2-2	TGTGCCAGCAGCCAATTGGTACAGGGGTCCGGGGAGCTGTTTTTT	CASSQLVQGSGELFF
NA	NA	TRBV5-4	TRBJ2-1	TGTGCCAGCAGCTTGGAATCGAGCAATGAGCAGTTCTTC	CASSLESSNEQFF
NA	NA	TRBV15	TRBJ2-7	TGTGCCACCAGCAGAGCCTTTGACACTGACGAGCAGTACTTC	CATSRAFDTDEQYF
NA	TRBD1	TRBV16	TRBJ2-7	TGTGCCAGCATCCCAGGGGGCCGCCCCTACGAGCAGTACTTC	CASIPGGRPYEQYF
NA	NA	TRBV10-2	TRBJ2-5	TGCGCCAGCAGTGAACTAGGAGTGGGAGAGACCCAGTACTTC	CASSELGVGETQYF
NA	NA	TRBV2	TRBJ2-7	TGTGCCAGCAGGGGGAAGGGGCGACCGAACGAGCAGTACTTC	CASRGKGRPNEQYF
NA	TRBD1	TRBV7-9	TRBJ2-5	TGTGCCAGCAGCTTACAGGGGGCTAAAGAGACCCAGTACTTC	CASSLQGAKETQYF
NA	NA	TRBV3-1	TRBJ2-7	TGTGCCAGCAGCCCCCATCAGGGACAATTGACCTACGAGCAGTACTTC	CASSPHQGQLTYEQYF
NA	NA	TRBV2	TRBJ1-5	TGTGCCAGCAGTGAACAGGTATGGGGGAATCAGCCCCAGCATTTT	CASSEQVWGNQPQHF
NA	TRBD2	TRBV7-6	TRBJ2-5	TGTGCCAGCAGCGAAATTCCTTCGATTAGCGGGGGGGCACAAGAGACCCAGTACTTC	CASSEIPSISGGAQETQYF
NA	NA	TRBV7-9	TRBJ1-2	TGTGCCAGCAGCCGTTACAGGGGCTACACCTTC	CASSRYRGYTF
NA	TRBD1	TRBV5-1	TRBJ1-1	TGTGCCAGCAGTTTAGGGACAGAGAACACTGAAGCTTTCTTT	CASSLGTENTEAFF
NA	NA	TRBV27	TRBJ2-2	TGTGCCAGCAGTACATCCTCCGGGTGGGAGCTGTTTTTT	CASSTSSGWELFF
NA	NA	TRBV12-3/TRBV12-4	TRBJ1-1	TGTGCCAGCAGTCCTACGACGGGGTTCGGGGAAGCTTTCTTT	CASSPTTGFGEAFF
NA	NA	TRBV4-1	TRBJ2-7	TGCGCCAGCACCCTGGGCAAAGGATCCTACGAGCAGTACTTC	CASTLGKGSYEQYF
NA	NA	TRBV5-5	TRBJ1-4	TGTGCCAGCAGCTCCCCACCCCAAGGGGAAAAACTGTTTTTT	CASSSPPQGEKLFF
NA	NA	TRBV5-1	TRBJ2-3	TGCGCCAGCAGCGCCGCTAGGGCTAGCACAGATACGCAGTATTTT	CASSAARASTDTQYF
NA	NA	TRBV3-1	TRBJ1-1	TGTGCCAGCAGCCAAGATCGATTTACGGACACTGAAGCTTTCTTT	CASSQDRFTDTEAFF
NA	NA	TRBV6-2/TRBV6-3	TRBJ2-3	TGTGCCAGCAGGCCGGTCACAGATACGCAGTATTTT	CASRPVTDTQYF
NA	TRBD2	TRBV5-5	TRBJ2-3	TGTGCCAGCAGCTTGGCAAGCGGGGCAGTTCACACAGATACGCAGTATTTT	CASSLASGAVHTDTQYF
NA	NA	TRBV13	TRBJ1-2	TGTGCCAGCAGCCTGGACAGCGCTAACTATGGCTACACCTTC	CASSLDSANYGYTF
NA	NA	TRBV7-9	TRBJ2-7	TGTGCCAGCAGCTTAGATCTCCCCGAGCAGTACTTC	CASSLDLPEQYF
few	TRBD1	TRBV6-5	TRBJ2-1	TGTGCCAGCAGTTACTCCCCGGGACAGGGGGCAGGTGAGCAGTTCTTC	CASSYSPGQGAGEQFF
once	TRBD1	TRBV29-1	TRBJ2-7	TGCAGCGTTCCGGGACAGGGGATAAAGGGTAACTACGAGCAGTACTTC	CSVPGQGIKGNYEQYF
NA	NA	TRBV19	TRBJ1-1	TGTGCCAGTAGTATGGGGACTACTGAAGCTTTCTTT	CASSMGTTEAFF